The text below deals with one T cell receptor (beta chain). Antigen specificity is unknown. The data stem from a study of shared clonotypes between healthy human individuals. General study points: Sampling covered blood only; tissue repertoires likely differ. Naive subsets generally had larger estimated richness than memory subsets. It was the non-shared clonotypes that had lower generation probabilities than clonotypes shared by all four donors.

Germline V gives CDR1 MNHEY, CDR2 SVGAGI. V gave up 2 bases and J gave up 6 bases; unmatched junction bases: 5. The CDR3 has 15 amino acids. The assay was carried out at the deep level. Using immunoSEQ multiplex PCR, the repertoire was profiled, and TCRdb retains in-frame clones only, with some absent. The sample has some 2 million clones, 90% to 95% seen once; the top ten hold 0.1% to 0.15%. Sequenced: naive CD4+ T cells sorted from blood. Described subset: CD45RA+ positively selected. The source of this sequence is a man younger than 30 in good health. The chain combines TRBV6-5 with TRBJ2-1, with TRBD2 identical over 9 bases. The CDR3 DNA reads as TGTGCCAGCAGTTACAGGGCGGGGGGGCCCAATGAGCAGTTCTTC. Translation: CASSYRAGGPNEQFF.